The sequence of this TCR beta chain was determined in a study of T cell responses to AZD1222 COVID-19 vaccine. Study results and caveats: A mostly white British donor set with more females was recruited, and clonal diversity was possibly underestimated.

The CDR3 has 16 amino acids. From germline, CDR1 is SEHNR and CDR2 FQNEAQ (reference sequence). Trimming took 2 bases from V and 0 from J; bases not matched to a gene: 7. This clone came up a few times. Its antigen is not identified. Method: immunoSEQ multiplex PCR; TCRdb's copy keeps in-frame clones and lacks some. In the table there are fewer than 200,000 clones, around 89% of which are singletons. The gene calls are TRBV7-9 and TRBJ2-7; 7 nucleotides align to TRBD1. The sequence was collected from an adult who received the AZD1222 COVID-19 vaccine. Sequenced here: peripheral blood, sampled 28 days after the second AZD1222 dose. CDR3 nucleotide sequence: TGTGCCAGCAGCTTACTGGGGACAGCTTACTCCTACGAGCAGTACTTC. It yields the protein CASSLLGTAYSYEQYF.